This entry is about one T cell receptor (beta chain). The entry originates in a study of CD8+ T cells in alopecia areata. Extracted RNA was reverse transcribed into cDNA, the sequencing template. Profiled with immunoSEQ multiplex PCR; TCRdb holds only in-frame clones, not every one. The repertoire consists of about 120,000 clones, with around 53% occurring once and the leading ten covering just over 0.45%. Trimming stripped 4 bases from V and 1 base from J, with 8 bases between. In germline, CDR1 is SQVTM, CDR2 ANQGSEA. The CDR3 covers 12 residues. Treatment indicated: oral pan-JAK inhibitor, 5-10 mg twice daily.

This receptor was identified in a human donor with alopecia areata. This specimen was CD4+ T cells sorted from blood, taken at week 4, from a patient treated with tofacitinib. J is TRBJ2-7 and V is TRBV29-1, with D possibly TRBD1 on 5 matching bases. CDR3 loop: CSVVQGSYEQYF. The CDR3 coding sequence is TGCAGCGTTGTTCAGGGTTCCTACGAGCAGTACTTC.